The 16 T cell receptor beta chains given below trace back to one sample, sequenced in a study of shared clonotypes between healthy human individuals. CD45RO negativity and positive selection for CCR7 defined naive CD8 cells, a population that excluded terminally differentiated effector memory CD45RA+ cells. Sequenced by immunoSEQ multiplex PCR; TCRdb stores in-frame clones only, minus some. The sample has roughly 810,000 clones; 96% are singletons. Sequenced input: naive CD8+ T cells sorted from blood. These receptors were taken from a man aged 25 to 40 in good health.

This chain uses TRBV7-9 with TRBJ2-5, with 7 bases lining up with TRBD2. There are 14 residues in the CDR3. Germline-derived CDR1 and CDR2 are SEHNR and FQNEAQ (reference sequence). Germline trimming cut 5 bases from V and 4 bases from J; bases unmatched to any gene: 7. CDR3 coding DNA: TGTGCCAGCAGCGGCGCAGGGAGGGCAGAGACCCAGTACTTC. It encodes CASSGAGRAETQYF.

The J gene is TRBJ2-1, the V gene TRBV27; D possibly corresponds to TRBD2 (5 bases). This CDR3 has 16 residues. Per the germline V gene, CDR1 is MNHEY and CDR2 is SMNVEV (reference sequence). Trimming removed 5 bases from V and 3 bases from J, with 17 bases in between. The CDR3 coding sequence is TGTGCCAGCAGTACCTCGTTGCTAGCCCGCTACAATGAGCAGTTCTTC. The encoded protein is CASSTSLLARYNEQFF.

This chain joins TRBV13 and TRBJ1-2; a possible D gene is TRBD1 (5 bases). Germline CDR1 reads PRHDT; CDR2 reads FYEKMQ (reference sequence). V was clipped by 3 bases and J by 3 bases, with 11 bases between them. CDR3 length: 14 residues. CDR3 in DNA: TGTGCCAGCAGCTTCGGTCAGGGTGACTATGGCTACACCTTC. Its translation: CASSFGQGDYGYTF.

The chain has TRBV5-6 and TRBJ2-7, with D possibly matching TRBD2 (6 bases). The CDR3 sequence is 13 residues long. V was trimmed by 0 bases and J by 6 bases, leaving 10 bases between them. Germline assignment: CDR1 SGHDT and CDR2 YYEEEE. The CDR3 reads CASSLEPGVEQYF. The CDR3 coding sequence is TGTGCCAGCAGCTTGGAACCGGGGGTCGAGCAGTACTTC.

The V gene is TRBV15, the J gene TRBJ2-5; D remains unclear. V shed 6 bases and J shed 4 bases, with 9 bases lying between them. This CDR3 has 12 residues. The germline V gene has CDR1 LNHNV and CDR2 YYDKDF (reference sequence). CDR3 residues: CATRGTGETQYF. The CDR3 region has the DNA TGTGCCACCAGGGGAACGGGAGAGACCCAGTACTTC.

The chain joins TRBV2 to TRBJ2-7; D uncertain. This CDR3 has 13 amino acids. Trimming took 6 bases from V and 6 from J, leaving 15 bases between them. From germline, CDR1 is SNHLY and CDR2 FYNNEI. CDR3 bases: TGTGCCAGCAGCGACGGGCCTACGGGCGAGCAGTACTTC. Its protein is CASSDGPTGEQYF.

On this clone: Distinct nucleotide sequences in the sample also encode this CDR3. The CDR3 here is CSVEYGNTGELFF. The DNA of the CDR3 is TGCAGCGTTGAGTATGGTAACACCGGGGAGCTGTTTTTT. The V call is TRBV29-1, the J call TRBJ2-2; D uncertain. The CDR3 sequence is 13 residues long. Germline loops: CDR1 SQVTM, CDR2 ANQGSEA. V lost 3 bases, J lost 2 bases, and 7 bases lay in between.

As DNA, the CDR3 is TGCAGCGTTCTAGCGGGAGGGGATACGCAGTATTTT. This sequence encodes CSVLAGGDTQYF. The chain carries TRBV29-1 and TRBJ2-3; 12 bases line up with TRBD2. J gave up 6 bases and V 5 bases, and 0 bases lay outside the gene matches. The germline CDR1 and CDR2 sequences are SQVTM and ANQGSEA. The CDR3 runs 12 residues.

V and J are TRBV19 and TRBJ2-7; D call uncertain. The CDR3 is made up of 13 amino acids. Trimming took off 0 bases at V and 4 bases at J, with 7 bases between the two ends. The V gene's germline CDR1 is LNHDA and CDR2 SQIVND (reference sequence). CDR3 protein: CASSIDWGYEQYF. CDR3 DNA sequence: TGTGCCAGTAGTATAGATTGGGGATACGAGCAGTACTTC.

The V and J genes are TRBV5-1 and TRBJ2-7; D ambiguous. The germline V gene has CDR1 SGHRS and CDR2 YFSETQ. Trimming removed 0 bases at V and 6 bases at J, with 16 bases between. The CDR3 is made up of 15 amino acids. The chain's CDR3 is CASSLAVERRSEQYF. In DNA form, the CDR3 reads TGCGCCAGCAGCTTGGCCGTCGAGCGTAGGTCCGAGCAGTACTTC.

The J gene is TRBJ2-2, the V gene TRBV5-1, with D maybe TRBD1 (6 bases). Germline V CDR1 and CDR2: SGHRS, YFSETQ. This CDR3 has 16 residues. Trimming removed 5 bases at V and 0 bases at J, with 14 bases between. CDR3 region: CASRFAGTTNTGELFF. The CDR3 DNA sequence: TGCGCCAGCAGGTTTGCCGGGACAACGAACACCGGGGAGCTGTTTTTT.

Only one count was recorded for this clone. The chain recombines TRBV27 with TRBJ2-3, with D possibly being TRBD2 (6 bases). Germline assignment: CDR1 MNHEY and CDR2 SMNVEV (reference sequence). The CDR3 has 17 residues. Trimming shortened V by 1 base and J by 2 bases, and 16 bases separated the two germline ends. In nucleotides, the CDR3 is TGTGCCAGCAGTTTATTAGGGGCGGGACCCTTCACAGATACGCAGTATTTT. This encodes CASSLLGAGPFTDTQYF.

The V call is TRBV7-9, the J call TRBJ1-1; 9 bases align to TRBD1. This CDR3 contains 15 residues. J was trimmed by 4 bases and V by 5 bases; bases with no gene match: 8. CDR1 SEHNR and CDR2 FQNEAQ come from the germline V gene (reference sequence). The CDR3 nucleotides are TGTGCCAGCAGCCCACAGGGGGCGCGAGGCACTGAAGCTTTCTTT. Translating it yields CASSPQGARGTEAFF.

The chain is built from TRBV28 and TRBJ2-7; the match to TRBD2 covers 8 bases. Germline V gives CDR1 MDHEN, CDR2 SYDVKM. The CDR3 runs 16 residues. The J segment lost 0 bases and the V segment lost 5 bases, leaving 9 bases of the junction unmatched. The CDR3 region has the DNA TGTGCCAGCAGTCACTCCGGGACTAGGGACTCCTACGAGCAGTACTTC. This sequence encodes CASSHSGTRDSYEQYF.

This clone was seen a few times. The CDR3, as DNA: TGCAGCGTTGGGGGTAGGATGGCTGAAGCTTTCTTT. Translating gives CSVGGRMAEAFF. This rearrangement joins TRBV29-1 to TRBJ1-1, with D unclear. V dropped 4 bases and J dropped 6 bases, with 12 bases sitting between them. Germline values: CDR1 SQVTM, CDR2 ANQGSEA. The CDR3 sequence is 12 residues long.

The V call is TRBV4-1, the J call TRBJ2-7; TRBD1 matches at 9 bases. J was trimmed by 3 bases and V by 4 bases; bases with no gene match: 16. CDR1 and CDR2 (germline): MGHRA, YSYEKL. The CDR3 loop spans 18 amino acids. CDR3 sequence reads: CASSPLRSQGAGSYEQYF. CDR3 coding DNA: TGCGCCAGCAGCCCCCTCCGGTCACAGGGGGCGGGTAGCTACGAGCAGTACTTC.